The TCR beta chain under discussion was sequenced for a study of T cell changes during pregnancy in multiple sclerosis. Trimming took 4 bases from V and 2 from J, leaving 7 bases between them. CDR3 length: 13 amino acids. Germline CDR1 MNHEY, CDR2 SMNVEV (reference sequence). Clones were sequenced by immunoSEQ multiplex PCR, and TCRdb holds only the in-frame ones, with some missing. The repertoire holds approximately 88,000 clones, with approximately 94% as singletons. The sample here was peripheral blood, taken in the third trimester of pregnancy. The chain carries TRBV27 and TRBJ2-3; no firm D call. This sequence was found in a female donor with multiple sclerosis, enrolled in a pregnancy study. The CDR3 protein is CASSWRFTDTQYF. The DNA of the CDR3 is TGTGCCAGCAGTTGGAGATTCACAGATACGCAGTATTTT.